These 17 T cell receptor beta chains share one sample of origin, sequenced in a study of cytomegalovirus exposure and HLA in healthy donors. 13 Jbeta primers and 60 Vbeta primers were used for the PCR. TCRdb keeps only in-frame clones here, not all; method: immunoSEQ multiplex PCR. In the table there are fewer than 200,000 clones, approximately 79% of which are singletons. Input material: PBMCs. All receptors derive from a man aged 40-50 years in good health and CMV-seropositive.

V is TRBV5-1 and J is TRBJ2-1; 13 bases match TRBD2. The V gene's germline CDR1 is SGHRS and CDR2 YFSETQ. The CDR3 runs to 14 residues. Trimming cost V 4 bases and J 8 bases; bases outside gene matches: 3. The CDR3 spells CASSPGLAGDEQFF. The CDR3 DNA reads TGCGCCAGCAGCCCCGGACTAGCGGGAGATGAGCAGTTCTTC.

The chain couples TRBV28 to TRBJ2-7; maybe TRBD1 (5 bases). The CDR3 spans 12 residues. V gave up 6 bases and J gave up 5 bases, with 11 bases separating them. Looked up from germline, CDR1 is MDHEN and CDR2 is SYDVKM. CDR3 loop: CASSHDSHEQYF. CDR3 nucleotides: TGTGCCAGCAGCCATGACAGCCACGAGCAGTACTTC.

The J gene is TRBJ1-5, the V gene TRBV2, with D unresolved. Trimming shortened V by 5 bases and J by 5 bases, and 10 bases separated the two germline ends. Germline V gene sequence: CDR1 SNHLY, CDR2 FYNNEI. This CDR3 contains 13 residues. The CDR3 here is CASSPEADQPQHF. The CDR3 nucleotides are TGTGCCAGCAGTCCGGAAGCGGATCAGCCCCAGCATTTT.

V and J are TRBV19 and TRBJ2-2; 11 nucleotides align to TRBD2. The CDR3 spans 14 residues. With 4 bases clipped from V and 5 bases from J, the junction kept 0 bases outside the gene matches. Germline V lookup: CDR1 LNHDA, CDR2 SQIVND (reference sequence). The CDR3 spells CASSRTSGTGELFF. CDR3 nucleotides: TGTGCCAGTAGTAGGACTAGCGGGACCGGGGAGCTGTTTTTT.

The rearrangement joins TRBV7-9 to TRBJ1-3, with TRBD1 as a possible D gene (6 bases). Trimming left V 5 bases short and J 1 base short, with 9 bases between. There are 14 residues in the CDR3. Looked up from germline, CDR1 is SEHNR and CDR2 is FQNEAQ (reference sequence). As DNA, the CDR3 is TGTGCCAGCAGCCAAACAGGGTCTGGAAACACCATATATTTT. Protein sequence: CASSQTGSGNTIYF.

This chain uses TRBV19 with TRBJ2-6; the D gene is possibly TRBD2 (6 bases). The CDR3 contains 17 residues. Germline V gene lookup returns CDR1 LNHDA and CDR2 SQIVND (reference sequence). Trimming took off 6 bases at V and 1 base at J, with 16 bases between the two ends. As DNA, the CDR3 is TGTGCCAGTAGACCACAGCGGGCCCTTTCTGGGGCCAACGTCCTGACTTTC. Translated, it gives CASRPQRALSGANVLTF.

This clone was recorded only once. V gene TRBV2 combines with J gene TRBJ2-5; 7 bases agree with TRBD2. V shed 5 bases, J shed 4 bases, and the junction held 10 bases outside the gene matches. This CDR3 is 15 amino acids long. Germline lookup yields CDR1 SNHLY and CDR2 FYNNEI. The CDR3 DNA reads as TGTGCCAGCAGTCTCTCGGCGGGAGCGGGAGAGACCCAGTACTTC. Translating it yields CASSLSAGAGETQYF.

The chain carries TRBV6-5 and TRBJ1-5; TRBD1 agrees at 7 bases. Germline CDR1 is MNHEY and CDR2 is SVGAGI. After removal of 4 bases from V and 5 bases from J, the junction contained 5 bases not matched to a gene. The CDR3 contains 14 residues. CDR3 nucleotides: TGTGCCAGCAGTTCCCGACAGGGCTATCAGCCCCAGCATTTT. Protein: CASSSRQGYQPQHF.

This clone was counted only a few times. The CDR3 coding sequence is TGCGCCAGCAGCGTAGGACTAGCGGGAGGAGAATCCTACGAGCAGTACTTC. Translating it yields CASSVGLAGGESYEQYF. This chain uses TRBV5-1 with TRBJ2-7; 14 bases are shared with TRBD2. Germline trimming cut 4 bases from V and 1 base from J; bases unmatched to any gene: 7. The CDR3 sequence is 17 residues long. Germline CDR1 reads SGHRS; CDR2 reads YFSETQ. The variable domain in full, with the rest retrieved from reference TRBV5-1 and TRBJ2-7, is KAGVTQTPRYLIKTRGQQVTLSCSPISGHRSVSWYQQTPGQGLQFLFEYFSETQRNKGNFPGRFSGRQFSNSRSEMNVSTLELGDSALYLCASSVGLAGGESYEQYFGPGTRLTVT.

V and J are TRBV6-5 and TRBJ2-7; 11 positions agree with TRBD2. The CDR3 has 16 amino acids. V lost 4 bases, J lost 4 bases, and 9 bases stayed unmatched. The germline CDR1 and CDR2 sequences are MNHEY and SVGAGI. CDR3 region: CASSFSLLAGAYEQYF. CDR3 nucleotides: TGTGCCAGCAGTTTTTCCTTACTAGCGGGAGCTTACGAGCAGTACTTC.

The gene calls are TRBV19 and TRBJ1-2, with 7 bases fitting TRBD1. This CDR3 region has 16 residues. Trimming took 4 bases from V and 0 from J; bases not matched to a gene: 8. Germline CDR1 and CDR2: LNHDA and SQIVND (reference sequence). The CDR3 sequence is CASSRNRGRANYGYTF. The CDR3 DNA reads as TGTGCCAGTAGTAGGAACAGGGGAAGGGCTAACTATGGCTACACCTTC.

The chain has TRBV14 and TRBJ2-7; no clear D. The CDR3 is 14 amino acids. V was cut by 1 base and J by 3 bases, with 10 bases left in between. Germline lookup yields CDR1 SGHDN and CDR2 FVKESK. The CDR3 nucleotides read TGTGCCAGCAGCCAAGGGGCAGCCTACTACGAGCAGTACTTC. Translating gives CASSQGAAYYEQYF.

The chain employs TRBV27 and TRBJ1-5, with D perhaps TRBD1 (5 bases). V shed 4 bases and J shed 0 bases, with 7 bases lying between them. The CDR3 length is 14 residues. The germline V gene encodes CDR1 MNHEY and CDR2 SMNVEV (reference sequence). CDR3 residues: CASSSGFSNQPQHF. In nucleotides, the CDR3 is TGTGCCAGCAGTTCAGGGTTTAGCAATCAGCCCCAGCATTTT.

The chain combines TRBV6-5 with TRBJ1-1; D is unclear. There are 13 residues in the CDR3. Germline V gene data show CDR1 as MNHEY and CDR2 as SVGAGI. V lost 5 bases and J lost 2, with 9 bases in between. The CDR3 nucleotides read TGTGCCAGCAGTAACCGGGTTAACACTGAAGCTTTCTTT. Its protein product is CASSNRVNTEAFF.

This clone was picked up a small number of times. The CDR3 nucleotides are TGTGCCAGTAGAAGGGGCCCAGGTAATCAGCCCCAGCATTTT. It yields the protein CASRRGPGNQPQHF. This rearrangement joins TRBV19 to TRBJ1-5; possibly TRBD1 for D (5 bases). The germline V gene encodes CDR1 LNHDA and CDR2 SQIVND (reference sequence). This CDR3 is built from 14 residues. V was clipped by 6 bases and J by 4 bases, with 13 bases between them.

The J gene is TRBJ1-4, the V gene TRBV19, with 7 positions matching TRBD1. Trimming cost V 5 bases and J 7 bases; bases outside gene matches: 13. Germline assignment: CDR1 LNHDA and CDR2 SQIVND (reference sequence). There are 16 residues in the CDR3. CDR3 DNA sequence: TGTGCCAGTAGTCTGCGACAGGGTGGGATTGGTGAAAAACTGTTTTTT. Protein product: CASSLRQGGIGEKLFF.

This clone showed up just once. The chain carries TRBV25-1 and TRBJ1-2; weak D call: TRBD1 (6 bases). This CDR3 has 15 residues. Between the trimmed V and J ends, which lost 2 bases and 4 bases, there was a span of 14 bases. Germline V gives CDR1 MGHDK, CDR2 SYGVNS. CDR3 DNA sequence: TGTGCCAGCAGTGAAAACACAGGGTTTAGCTATGGCTACACCTTC. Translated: CASSENTGFSYGYTF.